The entry below gives a single T cell receptor (beta chain) sequence along with its context. Its antigen target is currently unknown. No clone much larger than this one lies a single base away; base qualities are absent. The cohort comprised around 700 healthy bone marrow donors. At the time of sampling, all cohort members were nominally healthy, though unrecorded immune exposures were likely present. The donor was CMV seronegative and was included in the group of about 350 seronegative cohort members. A peripheral blood sample was provided by each donor, and peripheral blood mononuclear cells were used for TCR beta sequencing. The Qiagen DNeasy Blood Extraction Kit was used to extract genomic DNA from the blood cell samples. The entry originates in a study of cytomegalovirus exposure and HLA in healthy donors (TCRdb year 2017). As for the study more broadly: An earlier analysis of roughly 630 of the donors reported more than 250 Gb of sequence data and 100 million to 140 million unique TCR beta sequences from about 200 million T cells. Roughly 300 gigabases of sequencing data and roughly 80 million unique TCR sequences made up an early release that covered fewer than 650 HLA-typed donors. Of the 350 to 400 genotyped donors, 81% fell in the genetic ancestry cluster associated with self-reported Caucasian donors. The study aimed to test whether signatures of past pathogen exposure could be identified by cataloging public T cell receptors. Using immunosequencing, the study profiled T cell repertoires from approximately 700 subjects and related those repertoires to cytomegalovirus serostatus. A separate validation cohort of roughly 120 different subjects was used in addition to the 666-subject first cohort. The study combined high-throughput TCR immunosequencing, statistical association of individual TCRs with disease status, and machine learning to predict cytomegalovirus infection status. A later analysis re-analyzed previously published TCR beta repertoires from hundreds of donors and added high-resolution HLA genotyping to study TCR occurrence patterns. The later analysis used no new phenotypic data to find candidate immune exposures, relying instead on TCR beta sequences and their occurrence across donors. An earlier analysis of about 600 of the donors used high-throughput TCR beta sequencing to judge whether each TCR beta V gene segment behaved as functional or pseudogenic. Alongside the repertoire data, information on donor age, sex, ethnicity and CMV serostatus was compiled. A later genetic analysis took genome-wide SNP genotypes for about three fifths of the roughly 700 donors and used that subset as a discovery cohort. Every discovery cohort repertoire had been produced on one sequencing platform. Both class I and class II loci were covered by HLA typing, at four-digit resolution. The number of typed donors differed by locus: 629-630 for A, B, C, DRB1 and DQB1; 522 for DQA1; approximately 610 for DPA1; and some 430 for DPB1. A few DR-DQ haplotypes were treated as single units for association and clustering because of strong linkage in the cohort. Among about 390 genotyped donors of the cohort, an average of about 240,000 unique TCR beta nucleotide sequences were sequenced per donor, roughly 20% of them non-productive. What the research found in general, with its limitations: Most CMV-associated TCR beta chains appeared to be HLA-restricted in a later analysis, and the HLA associations seemed to be driven largely by CMV exposure. A further reported finding was that TCR beta sequences accurately predicted the HLA-A and HLA-B alleles for most subjects in the first cohort. Some IMGT-functional V segments, including TRBV6-2 and TRBV6-3, could not be told apart with the 87-base-pair reads, so those segments were excluded. Because HLA typing was missing for some donors at each locus, association tests included only the typed subset. Sequencing depth was assumed to be roughly uniform across donors in the presence/absence analyses, though that assumption may not hold. Because counts were too low, roughly 17 rarely observed V segments, including chromosome 9 orphons, were left out of the earlier analysis of approximately 500 of the donors. This cohort had only TCR beta chains sequenced, and the lack of alpha or paired-chain data limited which features could be detected. V-gene and J-gene trimming of TCR beta chains was associated with a missense DCLRE1C variant in a later genetic analysis, and the association was replicated in an independent cohort. A later analysis found that TCR association rates varied across HLA loci, with DRB1 alleles showing the most associated TCRs and HLA-C alleles the fewest. A few of the identified cytomegalovirus-associated TCR beta chains were confirmed in vitro to be specific for cytomegalovirus antigens. According to the authors, the approach could potentially be generalized to other disease states and immunological phenotypes. According to a later genetic analysis, donors in an Asian-associated ancestry cluster had fewer N-insertions in productive TCRs than the roughly 670-donor mean. Most TCR sequences were seen in very few donors, while some public TCRs were found in many individuals. Broadly in line with IMGT annotations, most TCR beta V segments showed up in productive rearrangements about 87% or about 30% of the time in an earlier analysis of around 600 of the donors. The only immune exposure information available for the cohort was CMV serostatus. When HLA alleles, especially DR and DQ, strongly co-occurred, TCR associations were difficult to assign to individual alleles. In a later analysis, HLA-associated TCR beta chains showed more clonal expansion and lower generation probabilities than non-associated chains that were equally common. In both the original and validation cohorts, the classifier was reported to diagnose cytomegalovirus status with high specificity and sensitivity. In the study, some 160 TCR beta chains were listed as associated with cytomegalovirus. Correlated functional status among segregating V segments might reflect linkage disequilibrium, but an unknown experimental factor could not be ruled out. A group of highly shared sequence variants was considered likely to be a technical artifact of the sequencing pipeline. A later analysis associated about 17,000 TCR beta sequences with specific HLA alleles at a false discovery rate of 0.05. In a later analysis, several top co-occurrence clusters were reported to appear linked to parvovirus B19, influenza, CMV and Epstein-Barr virus.

The CDR3 starts with the cysteine, ends with the phenylalanine, and has 15 residues. CDR3 DNA is the only sequence kept; it has 45 bases, read in frame from the first base. The germline V gene (reference sequence) specifies MNHNY as CDR1 and SVGAGI as CDR2. Germline trimming amounts to 7 bases on V and 5 bases on J, with 8 as the count of junction bases outside the gene matches. The library was made by the immunoSEQ multiplex PCR assay. The multiplex PCR relied on a mix of 60 forward primers for TCR Vbeta segments and 13 reverse primers for TCR Jbeta segments. The CDR3 region of rearranged TCR beta genes was amplified from genomic DNA with a multiplex PCR assay. Amplified TCR beta libraries were sequenced as 87-base-pair reads on the Illumina HiSeq System. Under the source paper's analysis protocol: A later analysis tallied roughly 80 million unique TCR beta chains across the 666 repertoires, and approximately 12 million of those chains were shared by two or more donors. Raw reads were error-corrected and collapsed into unique sequences with a nearest-neighbor algorithm that merged closely related sequences to remove PCR and sequencing errors. Alignment of CDR3 sequences to IMGT reference sequences was used to assign V, D and J gene segments. For a sequence to be retained, at least a six-nucleotide match to both a V gene segment and a J gene segment was required. A rearrangement was called productive if the CDR3 had no stop codons and remained in frame with V and J, and every other rearrangement was called non-productive. Following IMGT convention, CDR3 was defined as the stretch from the second conserved V-encoded cysteine up to the conserved J-encoded phenylalanine. Sequences without an unambiguous match to a single V gene segment were excluded from the earlier analysis of 450 to 750 of the donors. An earlier analysis of 587 of the donors classified V segments as functional when productive rearrangements were above 56.7% and as segregating when the standard deviation between donors was above 5%. A statistical classification framework was developed to diagnose cytomegalovirus status using the catalog of TCR beta chain sequences. In a later analysis, V and J genes were assigned by comparing TCR nucleotide sequences against IMGT/GENE-DB human TR gene sequences. A later analysis assigned CDR3 sequences and most-parsimonious VDJ recombination scenarios with the TCRdist pipeline. In a later analysis, every TCR beta chain was defined by the combination of its CDR3 amino acid sequence and its V-gene family, and reads without a unique V-gene family were dropped. As a way to deal with suspected cross-contamination and a sequencing artifact, a later analysis dropped 450 to 600 nucleotide sequences that were highly shared and had low generation probability. In a later analysis, a clonal expansion index was calculated for each public chain from normalized within-repertoire ranks of inferred template counts. A later analysis computed generation probabilities with a VDJ recombination model fitted to out-of-frame rearrangements, and checked the results against IGoR. A later analysis scored TCR-TCR, TCR-HLA and TCR-CMV co-occurrence with hypergeometric tests, applying a repertoire-size bias correction to TCR pairs. A later analysis estimated false discovery rates by permuting HLA or CMV assignments 20 times. In a later analysis, co-occurring TCRs were grouped using DBSCAN, with TCRdist sequence similarity added in when clustering inside HLA-allele-positive subsets. Repertoires with fewer than 30,000 or more than 120,000 public chains were left out of co-occurrence clustering, as were about five repertoires with anomalous nucleotide sharing. TCRdb retrieved this table from immuneACCESS and kept in-frame rearrangements only. Not all clones are present; in checked studies, unresolved V genes account for under half, and no reason is known for the remainder. The V and J calls and clone size are taken from that table; D and trimming were inferred from the DNA. The sample table records 150,000 or so clones; nearly 80% of these occur just once. Under 15% of the sample rests with the top ten.

The sample was PBMCs. The receptor chain draws on TRBV6-6 and TRBJ2-2; TRBD1 agrees with 9 junctional bases. The sequence was obtained from a woman between 40 and 50 years old in good health and CMV-seronegative. The CDR3 reads CASTKGQGRTGELFF. The DNA sequence is given as TGTGCCAGCACCAAGGGACAGGGTAGAACCGGGGAGCTGTTTTTT.